The T cell receptor (beta chain) described here comes from a study of CD8 T cells in ankylosing spondylitis. Study-wide results and limits: From matched ankylosing spondylitis synovial fluid, disease-linked clones were reportedly recovered at significantly enriched levels. Ankylosing spondylitis blood appeared to carry a characteristic TCR beta motif of roughly eight highly homologous variants. In reactive arthritis synovial fluid and blood, some motif variants had been reported before. Disease-linked clones proved CD8+ and comparatively uncommon in peripheral blood.

Quantitative 5'-RACE with molecular barcodes produced the TCR beta libraries. Via MiXCR, TCRdb re-called the 5' RACE reads, giving one row per CDR3 protein. Among some 840,000 distinct CDR3 sequences listed, about 10% were seen once. On this clonotype itself: Its antigen is unknown. At one of its ends the junction is not consistent with the germline gene, which may arise from a read error.

The sequenced sample consisted of blood, either unsorted or a sorted T cell fraction (not recorded which). This sequence was found in a male donor with ankylosing spondylitis.

The CDR3 DNA is TGTGCCAGCACGCTTGACAGGTTTACCTCCTCCTCCGAGCAGTACTTC. Its protein product is CASTLDRFTSSSEQYF. This chain links TRBV2 with TRBJ2-7, with a weak D call TRBD1 (6 bases). The CDR3 sequence is 16 residues long. Looked up from germline, CDR1 is SNHLY and CDR2 is FYNNEI.